The rows below give T cell receptor beta chains drawn from one sample of a study of blood T cell repertoires in COVID-19. Clones were sequenced by immunoSEQ multiplex PCR, and TCRdb holds only the in-frame ones, with some missing. This repertoire shows 78,000 or so clones, almost 85% found once; its top ten account for about 12%. Sample: peripheral blood. Source of these receptors: a man older than 75 with acute or convalescent COVID-19. Both conserved end residues are part of each CDR3. Each record gives: V gene, D gene, J gene, CDR3 protein. A D gene is named only where the DNA matches it firmly.

v_gene: TRBV19; d_gene: TRBD1; j_gene: TRBJ1-2; CDR3aa: CASSAPGQGAYGYTF
v_gene: TRBV19; d_gene: TRBD1; j_gene: TRBJ1-6; CDR3aa: CASSIAGGGSPLHF
v_gene: TRBV6-5; d_gene: TRBD1; j_gene: TRBJ1-3; CDR3aa: CASSPQQGSGNTIYF
v_gene: TRBV10-1; d_gene: TRBD1; j_gene: TRBJ1-3; CDR3aa: CAGEEQGLNTIYF
v_gene: TRBV3-1/TRBV3-2; d_gene: -; j_gene: TRBJ1-2; CDR3aa: CASSPKAGVVYTF
v_gene: TRBV5-6; d_gene: TRBD1; j_gene: TRBJ2-5; CDR3aa: CASSARGWDGQETQYF
v_gene: TRBV4-1; d_gene: -; j_gene: TRBJ1-2; CDR3aa: CASKDTGHSNYGYTF
v_gene: TRBV19; d_gene: -; j_gene: TRBJ2-7; CDR3aa: CASSIVPSYEQYF
v_gene: TRBV7-2; d_gene: TRBD2; j_gene: TRBJ2-1; CDR3aa: CASSLATSGGAAKSYNEQFF
v_gene: TRBV18; d_gene: TRBD1; j_gene: TRBJ1-1; CDR3aa: CASSPHPGQMNTEAFF